This T cell receptor (beta chain) was obtained from a study of OX40 agonist ivuxolimab in advanced cancers. Whole-study findings and limits: Expanded clones were, on average, more numerous in CD8+ T cells than in CD4+.

Of note for this clone: Its antigen is unknown.

The method was immunoSEQ multiplex PCR; TCRdb's version includes in-frame clones alone and lacks a portion of them. The table has roughly 70,000 clones, about 87% seen once. This specimen was CD4+ or CD8+ T cells sorted from blood, taken in a trial of the OX40 agonist ivuxolimab. The receptor was isolated from an adult with an advanced solid tumor such as melanoma, head and neck, liver or kidney cancer.

The CDR3 is CASSQRGSGANVLTF. The CDR3 DNA is TGTGCCAGCAGCCAGCGAGGTTCTGGGGCCAACGTCCTGACTTTC. The chain links TRBV16 to TRBJ2-6; no firm D call. CDR1 is KGHSY and CDR2 is FQNENV in the germline V gene. CDR3 size: 15 residues. The germline V and J ends were trimmed by 3 bases and 1 base, with 7 bases remaining between them.